This TCR beta chain was sequenced during a study of cytomegalovirus exposure and HLA in healthy donors. Only in-frame clones appear in the TCRdb table, and some are missing; sequencing was by immunoSEQ multiplex PCR. The profile shows about 56,000 clones, around nine tenths of them singletons. The receptor's source is a man between 18 and 35 years old in good health and CMV-seronegative. Sequences were obtained from PBMCs.

Here the CDR3 DNA reads TGTGCCAGCATACGGGAGGGTACCTACGAGCAGTACTTC. This gives the protein CASIREGTYEQYF. V usage is TRBV2 and J usage is TRBJ2-7; TRBD2 agrees at 8 bases. The V segment lost 7 bases and the J segment 2 bases; nucleotides outside the gene matches: 4. CDR3 length: 13 amino acids. Germline CDR1 reads SNHLY; CDR2 reads FYNNEI.